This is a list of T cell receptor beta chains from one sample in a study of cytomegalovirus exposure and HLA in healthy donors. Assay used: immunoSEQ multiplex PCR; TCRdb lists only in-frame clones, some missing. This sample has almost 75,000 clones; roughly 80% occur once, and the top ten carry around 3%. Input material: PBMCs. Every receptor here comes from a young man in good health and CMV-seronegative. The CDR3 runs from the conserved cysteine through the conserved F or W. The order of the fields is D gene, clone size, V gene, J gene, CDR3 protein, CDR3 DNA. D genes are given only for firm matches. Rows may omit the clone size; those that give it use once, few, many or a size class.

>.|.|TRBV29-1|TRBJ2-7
CSVESSYEQYF
TGCAGCGTTGAATCCAGCTACGAGCAGTACTTC
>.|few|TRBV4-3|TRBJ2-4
CASSQDPLTGNIQYF
TGCGCCAGCAGCCAAGATCCTCTAACCGGAAACATTCAGTACTTC
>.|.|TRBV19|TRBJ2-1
CASSLRGGYNEQFF
TGTGCCAGTAGTTTACGGGGTGGGTACAATGAGCAGTTCTTC
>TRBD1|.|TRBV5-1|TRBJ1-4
CASSISPGQGTNEKLFF
TGCGCCAGCAGCATCTCTCCGGGACAGGGGACAAACGAAAAACTGTTTTTT
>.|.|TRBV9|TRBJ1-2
CASSVVGGREGYTF
TGTGCCAGCAGCGTAGTGGGGGGAAGAGAAGGCTACACCTTC
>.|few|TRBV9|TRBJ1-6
CASSQGSRFSYNSPLHF
TGTGCCAGCAGCCAGGGGTCCCGCTTCTCCTATAATTCACCCCTCCACTTT
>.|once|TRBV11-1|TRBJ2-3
CASRSIPGSFVSDTQYF
TGTGCCAGCAGGTCAATTCCCGGGAGTTTCGTATCAGATACGCAGTATTTT
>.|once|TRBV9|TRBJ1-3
CASSVASGNSGNTIYF
TGTGCCAGCAGCGTAGCCTCAGGTAACTCTGGAAACACCATATATTTT
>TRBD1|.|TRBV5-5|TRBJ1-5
CASSQDRGRQPQHF
TGTGCCAGCAGCCAGGACAGGGGGCGTCAGCCCCAGCATTTT
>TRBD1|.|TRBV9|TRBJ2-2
CASSPQGQGNTGELFF
TGTGCCAGCAGCCCTCAAGGACAGGGGAACACCGGGGAGCTGTTTTTT
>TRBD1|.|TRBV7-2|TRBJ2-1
CASSFRTGFFNEQFF
TGTGCCAGCAGCTTCAGGACAGGTTTTTTCAATGAGCAGTTCTTC
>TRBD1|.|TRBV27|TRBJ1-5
CASSLSWDREQPQHF
TGTGCCAGCAGTTTATCGTGGGACAGGGAACAGCCCCAGCATTTT
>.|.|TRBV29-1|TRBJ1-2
CSARETGYTF
TGCAGCGCCCGGGAGACTGGCTACACCTTC
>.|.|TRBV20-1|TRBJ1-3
CSSYMGNTIYF
TGCAGTTCTTACATGGGAAACACCATATATTTT
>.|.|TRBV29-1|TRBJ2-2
CSVEGRGGELFF
TGCAGCGTAGAGGGGCGGGGCGGGGAGCTGTTTTTT
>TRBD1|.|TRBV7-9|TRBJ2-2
CASSSRGMADTGELFF
TGTGCCAGCAGCTCCAGGGGGATGGCGGACACCGGGGAGCTGTTTTTT
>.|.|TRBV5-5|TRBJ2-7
CASSLDREDEQYF
TGTGCCAGCAGCTTGGACAGGGAAGACGAGCAGTACTTC
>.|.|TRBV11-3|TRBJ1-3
CASSLFRGLSGNTIYF
TGTGCCAGCAGCTTATTCAGGGGTTTGTCTGGAAACACCATATATTTT
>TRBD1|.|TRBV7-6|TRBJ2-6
CASSFDRAGANVLTF
TGTGCCAGCAGCTTCGACAGGGCCGGGGCCAACGTCCTGACTTTC
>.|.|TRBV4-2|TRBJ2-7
CASSQEEGGNAYEQYF
TGTGCCAGCAGCCAGGAAGAGGGTGGAAATGCCTACGAGCAGTACTTC
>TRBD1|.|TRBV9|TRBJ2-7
CASSRQGTTYEQYF
TGTGCCAGCAGCCGACAGGGAACAACCTACGAGCAGTACTTC
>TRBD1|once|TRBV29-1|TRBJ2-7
CSVKTGQGAYEQYF
TGCAGCGTAAAAACAGGACAGGGAGCCTACGAGCAGTACTTC
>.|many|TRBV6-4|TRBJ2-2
CASRTGEDTGELFF
TGTGCCAGCAGAACCGGGGAGGACACCGGGGAGCTGTTTTTT
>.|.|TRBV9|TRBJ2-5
CASSVATGSPETQYF
TGTGCCAGCAGCGTAGCTACGGGGTCCCCGGAGACCCAGTACTTC
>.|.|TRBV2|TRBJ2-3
CASISRLWGTDTQYF
TGTGCCAGCATTTCGAGGTTATGGGGCACAGATACGCAGTATTTT
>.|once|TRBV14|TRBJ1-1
CASSRSTGRGAFF
TGTGCCAGCAGCCGTTCGACAGGCCGAGGGGCTTTCTTT
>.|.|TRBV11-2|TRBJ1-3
CASSLAAGVAGNTIYF
TGTGCCAGCAGCTTAGCGGCGGGGGTCGCTGGAAACACCATATATTTT
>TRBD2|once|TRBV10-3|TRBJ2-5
CAISDWGGLALQETQYF
TGTGCCATCAGTGATTGGGGGGGACTAGCGCTACAAGAGACCCAGTACTTC
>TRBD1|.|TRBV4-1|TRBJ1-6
CASSQSDRGNSPLHF
TGCGCCAGCAGCCAATCGGACAGGGGGAATTCACCCCTCCACTTT
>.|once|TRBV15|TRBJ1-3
CATSRDKSGVDTIYF
TGTGCCACCAGCAGAGATAAAAGCGGGGTGGACACCATATATTTT
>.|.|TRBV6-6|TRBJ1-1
CASSPNVGTEAFF
TGTGCCAGCAGTCCGAACGTCGGCACTGAAGCTTTCTTT
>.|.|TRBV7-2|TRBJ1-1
CASSRRGYGTEAFF
TGTGCCAGCAGCCGCAGGGGATATGGCACTGAAGCTTTCTTT
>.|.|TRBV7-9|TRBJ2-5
CASSFSWRRQAEETQYF
TGTGCCAGCAGCTTCTCCTGGCGTAGGCAGGCAGAGGAGACCCAGTACTTC
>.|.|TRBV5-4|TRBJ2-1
CASQEDNEQFF
TGTGCCAGTCAGGAAGACAATGAGCAGTTCTTC
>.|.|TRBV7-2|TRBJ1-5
CASSLAGQLVSTQHF
TGTGCCAGCAGCTTAGCTGGACAGTTGGTCTCGACCCAGCATTTT
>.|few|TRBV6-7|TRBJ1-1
CASSYRVGGVDTEAFF
TGTGCCAGCAGTTACCGTGTAGGGGGTGTGGACACTGAAGCTTTCTTT
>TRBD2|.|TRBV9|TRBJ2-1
CASRVAGSSYNEQFF
TGTGCCAGCAGGGTAGCGGGGAGCTCCTACAATGAGCAGTTCTTC
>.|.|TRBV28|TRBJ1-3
CASSLNDRSGNTIYF
TGTGCCAGCAGTTTAAACGACAGGTCTGGAAACACCATATATTTT
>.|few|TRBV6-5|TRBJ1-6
CASSYRGSTPLHF
TGTGCCAGCAGTTACAGGGGCTCGACACCCCTCCACTTT
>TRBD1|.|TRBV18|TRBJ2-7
CASSLGQGAYEQYF
TGTGCCAGCTCACTGGGACAGGGGGCCTACGAGCAGTACTTC
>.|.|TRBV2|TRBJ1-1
CASKGEVDTEAFF
TGTGCCAGTAAAGGGGAGGTCGACACTGAAGCTTTCTTT
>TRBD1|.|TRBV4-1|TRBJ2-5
CASSLGDRDFKTQYF
TGCGCCAGCAGCCTTGGGGACAGGGATTTCAAGACCCAGTACTTC
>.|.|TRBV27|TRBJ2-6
CASSEWGAGANVLTF
TGTGCCAGCAGCGAGTGGGGGGCTGGGGCCAACGTCCTGACTTTC
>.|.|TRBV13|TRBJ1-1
CASSSGRRAVNTMNTEAFF
TGTGCCAGCAGCTCAGGACGGAGGGCCGTGAATACCATGAACACTGAAGCTTTCTTT
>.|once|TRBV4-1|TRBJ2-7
CASSPMGSGAYEQYF
TGCGCCAGCAGCCCCATGGGATCGGGGGCCTACGAGCAGTACTTC
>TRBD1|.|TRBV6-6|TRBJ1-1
CASSPRGLDTEAFF
TGTGCCAGCAGCCCCAGGGGGCTTGACACTGAAGCTTTCTTT
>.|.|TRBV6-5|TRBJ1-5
CASSYAEGSQPQHF
TGTGCCAGCAGTTACGCTGAGGGAAGTCAGCCCCAGCATTTT
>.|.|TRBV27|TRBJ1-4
CASSGPTNEKLFF
TGTGCCAGCTCAGGCCCAACTAATGAAAAACTGTTTTTT
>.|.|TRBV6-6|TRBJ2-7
CATQGAYEQYF
TGTGCCACCCAAGGGGCCTACGAGCAGTACTTC
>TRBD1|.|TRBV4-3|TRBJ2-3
CASSQRYGTGDTDTQYF
TGCGCCAGCAGCCAGAGATACGGGACAGGGGACACAGATACGCAGTATTTT
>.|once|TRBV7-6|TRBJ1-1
CASSATVNTEAFF
TGTGCCAGCAGCGCCACAGTGAACACTGAAGCTTTCTTT
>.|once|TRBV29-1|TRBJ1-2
CSVPDSNNYGYTF
TGCAGCGTCCCGGACAGCAATAACTATGGCTACACCTTC
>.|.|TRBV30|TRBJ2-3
CAWSGGVVNTDTQYF
TGTGCCTGGAGTGGAGGTGTCGTGAACACAGATACGCAGTATTTT